Listed below are T cell receptor beta chains from one sample, sequenced in a study of CXCR3-negative and CXCR3-positive naive CD8 T cells. TCRdb reprocessed the 5' RACE reads, keeping one entry per CDR3 protein, no DNA. This sample's clone table lists 85,000 to 120,000 distinct CDR3 sequences. The sample taken for sequencing was naive CXCR3+ CD8+ T cells from blood. These TCRs come from a human donor in good health. Some clones in this sample may be carry-over from other donors' samples. Both conserved end residues are part of each CDR3. The order of the fields is J gene, V gene, CDR3 length, CDR3 protein.

j_call: TRBJ1-1
v_call: TRBV13
cdr3_length: 13
cdr3_aa: CASSSRGPPVAFF

j_call: TRBJ2-3
v_call: TRBV20-1
cdr3_length: 14
cdr3_aa: CSAALAANTDTQYF

j_call: TRBJ1-2
v_call: TRBV5-1
cdr3_length: 15
cdr3_aa: CASSFLQGAAHGYTF

j_call: TRBJ2-1
v_call: TRBV29-1
cdr3_length: 15
cdr3_aa: CSVVGVAGGYNEQFF

j_call: TRBJ1-1
v_call: TRBV5-1
cdr3_length: 15
cdr3_aa: CASSSPVGTRPEAFF

j_call: TRBJ2-2
v_call: TRBV7-6
cdr3_length: 14
cdr3_aa: CASSPGDGAGELFF

j_call: TRBJ2-1
v_call: TRBV12-3/TRBV12-4
cdr3_length: 14
cdr3_aa: CASFGTGDYNEQFF

j_call: TRBJ2-5
v_call: TRBV7-9
cdr3_length: 17
cdr3_aa: CASSSLAGGWERETQYF

j_call: TRBJ1-1
v_call: TRBV6-2/TRBV6-3
cdr3_length: 16
cdr3_aa: CASSYGQTALNTEAFF

j_call: TRBJ2-1
v_call: TRBV7-9
cdr3_length: 12
cdr3_aa: CASSDQGDEQFF

j_call: TRBJ2-2
v_call: TRBV9
cdr3_length: 12
cdr3_aa: CASTGNTGELFF

j_call: TRBJ1-1
v_call: TRBV29-1
cdr3_length: 13
cdr3_aa: CSVGRQGAKEAFF

j_call: TRBJ1-2
v_call: TRBV12-3/TRBV12-4
cdr3_length: 15
cdr3_aa: CASSKGRRLIYGYTF

j_call: TRBJ2-7
v_call: TRBV9
cdr3_length: 15
cdr3_aa: CASSVDGASSYEQYF

j_call: TRBJ1-1
v_call: TRBV29-1
cdr3_length: 12
cdr3_aa: CSALPGNTEAFF

j_call: TRBJ2-7
v_call: TRBV6-5
cdr3_length: 12
cdr3_aa: CASSTGHYEQYF

j_call: TRBJ2-7
v_call: TRBV4-3
cdr3_length: 13
cdr3_aa: CASSQDRDAEQYF

j_call: TRBJ2-7
v_call: TRBV29-1
cdr3_length: 16
cdr3_aa: CSVELVVREGPYEQYF

j_call: TRBJ2-7
v_call: TRBV29-1
cdr3_length: 13
cdr3_aa: CSVRDSGTYEQYF

j_call: TRBJ1-6
v_call: TRBV7-9
cdr3_length: 16
cdr3_aa: CASSSTTVSIHSPLHF

j_call: TRBJ1-5
v_call: TRBV6-5
cdr3_length: 15
cdr3_aa: CASSTLRQSHQPQHF

j_call: TRBJ2-5
v_call: TRBV20-1
cdr3_length: 11
cdr3_aa: CSAPGVETQYF

j_call: TRBJ2-1
v_call: TRBV4-2
cdr3_length: 14
cdr3_aa: CASSQGNGYNEQFF

j_call: TRBJ1-2
v_call: TRBV19
cdr3_length: 14
cdr3_aa: CASSIGAGDYGYTF

j_call: TRBJ2-7
v_call: TRBV7-2
cdr3_length: 16
cdr3_aa: CASSLELAGASYEQYF

j_call: TRBJ2-7
v_call: TRBV5-1
cdr3_length: 14
cdr3_aa: CASSLAQGHDEQYF

j_call: TRBJ2-7
v_call: TRBV30
cdr3_length: 13
cdr3_aa: CAWSPDSGTEQYF

j_call: TRBJ1-2
v_call: TRBV27
cdr3_length: 15
cdr3_aa: CASSLATDSRDGYTF

j_call: TRBJ2-5
v_call: TRBV2
cdr3_length: 15
cdr3_aa: CASMRLAGDQETQYF

j_call: TRBJ2-2
v_call: TRBV6-6
cdr3_length: 16
cdr3_aa: CASSYLAGANTGELFF

j_call: TRBJ2-3
v_call: TRBV7-9
cdr3_length: 16
cdr3_aa: CASSFSGTTAWYTQYF

j_call: TRBJ2-7
v_call: TRBV5-1
cdr3_length: 14
cdr3_aa: CASSSRGFSYEQYF

j_call: TRBJ1-1
v_call: TRBV29-1
cdr3_length: 12
cdr3_aa: CSVDGLNTEAFF

j_call: TRBJ2-6
v_call: TRBV7-8
cdr3_length: 15
cdr3_aa: CASTPTISGANVLTF

j_call: TRBJ2-2
v_call: TRBV7-3
cdr3_length: 14
cdr3_aa: CASSQGLVAGELFF

j_call: TRBJ2-2
v_call: TRBV7-9
cdr3_length: 17
cdr3_aa: CASSLAGGHRWTGELFF

j_call: TRBJ2-7
v_call: TRBV21-1
cdr3_length: 13
cdr3_aa: CASSRSGVWEQYF

j_call: TRBJ2-3
v_call: TRBV24-1
cdr3_length: 18
cdr3_aa: CATSDSLGLAEGADTQYF

j_call: TRBJ2-7
v_call: TRBV27
cdr3_length: 14
cdr3_aa: CASSSYGTPGEQYF

j_call: TRBJ2-6
v_call: TRBV11-3
cdr3_length: 15
cdr3_aa: CASSPASSGANVLTF

j_call: TRBJ2-3
v_call: TRBV7-9
cdr3_length: 12
cdr3_aa: CASSLLGDTQYF

j_call: TRBJ2-7
v_call: TRBV29-1
cdr3_length: 14
cdr3_aa: CSVEESGPSYEQYF

j_call: TRBJ2-7
v_call: TRBV2
cdr3_length: 15
cdr3_aa: CASSEGRVELDEQYF

j_call: TRBJ2-1
v_call: TRBV18
cdr3_length: 14
cdr3_aa: CASSPGGGWNEQFF

j_call: TRBJ2-7
v_call: TRBV30
cdr3_length: 12
cdr3_aa: CAWDGVGYEQYF

j_call: TRBJ1-4
v_call: TRBV28
cdr3_length: 16
cdr3_aa: CASSIFSGTNNEKLFF

j_call: TRBJ1-1
v_call: TRBV23-1
cdr3_length: 17
cdr3_aa: CASSHYAYRDFNTEAFF

j_call: TRBJ1-1
v_call: TRBV5-1
cdr3_length: 14
cdr3_aa: CASSLSGQNTEAFF

j_call: TRBJ2-2
v_call: TRBV10-3
cdr3_length: 12
cdr3_aa: CAINLPTGELFF

j_call: TRBJ2-1
v_call: TRBV19
cdr3_length: 15
cdr3_aa: CASRETPSSYNEQFF

j_call: TRBJ1-1
v_call: TRBV6-5
cdr3_length: 14
cdr3_aa: CASIGQGLTTEAFF

j_call: TRBJ1-2
v_call: TRBV6-2/TRBV6-3
cdr3_length: 14
cdr3_aa: CASSYSQDGYGYTF

j_call: TRBJ2-1
v_call: TRBV28
cdr3_length: 14
cdr3_aa: CASSLGGELNEQFF

j_call: TRBJ2-5
v_call: TRBV13
cdr3_length: 14
cdr3_aa: CASSLAPDQETQYF

j_call: TRBJ2-4
v_call: TRBV7-9
cdr3_length: 13
cdr3_aa: CASSLGRENIQYF

j_call: TRBJ1-1
v_call: TRBV5-1
cdr3_length: 13
cdr3_aa: CASSPPRGTEAFF

j_call: TRBJ2-5
v_call: TRBV30
cdr3_length: 16
cdr3_aa: CAWEPGPGTPQETQYF